The 29 T cell receptor beta chains below come from one sample, sequenced in a study of long-term antiretroviral therapy in people with HIV. The assay, immunoSEQ v3.0, was run at survey level. Some clones are missing from TCRdb's copy, which holds only in-frame ones; the method was immunoSEQ multiplex PCR. The table lists about 25,000 clones, about 87% of them singletons, with 8% to 9.5% in the top ten. The material was unsorted PBMCs, obtained 1.8 years before starting antiretroviral therapy. The origin of the receptors is a man aged 45 to 65 with HIV.

The rearrangement links TRBV7-3 to TRBJ2-7; TRBD1 might be the D (5 bases). The germline V gene encodes CDR1 SGHTA and CDR2 FQGTGA. CDR3 length: 15 amino acids. V gave up 4 bases and J gave up 3 bases, with 16 bases separating them. The CDR3 reads CASSCPQGSSYEQYF. The CDR3 DNA follows: TGTGCCAGCAGCTGCCCTCAGGGCTCCAGCTACGAGCAGTACTTC.

The chain joins TRBV6-5 to TRBJ2-7; D is undetermined. CDR3 size: 14 residues. Germline V gene sequence: CDR1 MNHEY, CDR2 SVGAGI. Trimming took 0 bases from V and 4 from J, leaving 10 bases between them. The CDR3 DNA is TGTGCCAGCAGTTACTCAGGACGCGCGTACGAGCAGTACTTC. It translates to CASSYSGRAYEQYF.

The chain has TRBV7-8 and TRBJ1-1, with unresolved D. V lost 1 base, J lost 7 bases, and 4 bases lay in between. The CDR3 is 11 residues long. Germline values: CDR1 SGHVS, CDR2 FQNEAQ. In DNA form, the CDR3 reads TGTGCCAGCAGCTTAGGCGGTGAAGCTTTCTTT. Protein: CASSLGGEAFF.

The J gene is TRBJ2-3, the V gene TRBV7-3; 11 bases align to TRBD2. V lost 5 bases, J lost 4 bases, and 8 bases stayed unmatched. Looked up from germline, CDR1 is SGHTA and CDR2 is FQGTGA. The CDR3 runs 16 residues. Here the CDR3 reads CASSAVAGGPSDTQYF. Written as DNA, the CDR3 is TGTGCCAGCAGCGCCGTAGCGGGGGGGCCCTCAGATACGCAGTATTTT.

The chain couples TRBV5-1 to TRBJ1-1; D unclear. V was shortened by 0 bases and J by 1 base, with 7 bases between the two germline ends. The CDR3 has 14 residues. Germline assignment: CDR1 SGHRS and CDR2 YFSETQ. CDR3 bases: TGCGCCAGCAGCTTGGACAGACCGAACACTGAAGCTTTCTTT. It is translated as CASSLDRPNTEAFF.

This chain connects TRBV5-4 to TRBJ2-3; 13 bases align to TRBD2. CDR1 and CDR2 (germline): SGHNT, YYREEE (reference sequence). The CDR3 sequence is 16 residues long. Trimming at V came to 1 base and at J to 4 bases, leaving 3 bases not matched to a gene. This CDR3 is CASSLTSGGASDTQYF. Written as DNA, the CDR3 is TGTGCCAGCAGCTTGACTAGCGGGGGGGCCTCAGATACGCAGTATTTT.

The rearrangement links TRBV6-5 to TRBJ1-5; D might be TRBD1 (6 bases). CDR3 length equals 15 residues. Trimming took 7 bases from V and 2 from J, leaving 15 bases between them. Germline CDR1 and CDR2: MNHEY and SVGAGI. The CDR3 DNA sequence: TGTGCCAGCACCAAGGGGGGGGAAGGCAATCAGCCCCAGCATTTT. Its translation: CASTKGGEGNQPQHF.

This chain joins TRBV21-1 and TRBJ1-3; the table's D call, TRBD1, was not checked against the DNA. TRBV21-1 is designated a pseudogene. This CDR3 spans 17 amino acids. The CDR3 nucleotides are TGTGCCAGTCCAGACAGGGATTCTGTAAATCGGGGAAACACCATATATTTT. Encoded protein: CASPDRDSVNRGNTIYF.

The rearrangement uses TRBV7-9 and TRBJ1-4, with 9 bases that match TRBD1. The CDR3 is 15 residues long. Trimming cost V 10 bases and J 0 bases; bases outside gene matches: 6. Germline loops: CDR1 SEHNR, CDR2 FQNEAQ (reference sequence). Here the CDR3 DNA reads TGTGCCACCGACAGGGGGGACGCAACTAATGAAAAACTGTTTTTT. Its protein product is CATDRGDATNEKLFF.

The V and J genes are TRBV5-1 and TRBJ1-1, with TRBD1 matching over 8 bases. V lost 0 bases, J lost 8 bases, and 12 bases stayed unmatched. Germline CDR1 reads SGHRS; CDR2 reads YFSETQ. The CDR3 runs 16 residues. CDR3 DNA: TGCGCCAGCAGCTTGGCGGACAGGGTGGCTGTCGAGGAAGCTTTCTTT. Translating it yields CASSLADRVAVEEAFF.

This chain uses TRBV7-8 with TRBJ1-5; D is uncertain. The ends were cut back, 5 bases at V and 0 bases at J, with 11 bases in the middle. Looked up from germline, CDR1 is SGHVS and CDR2 is FQNEAQ. This CDR3 has 15 residues. CDR3 bases: TGTGCCAGCAGCCCATACCGAGTTAGCAATCAGCCCCAGCATTTT. Amino acid sequence: CASSPYRVSNQPQHF.

The chain recombines TRBV11-2 with TRBJ1-4; D gene uncertain. Germline V lookup: CDR1 SGHAT, CDR2 FQNNGV. The germline V and J ends were trimmed by 4 bases and 2 bases, with 14 bases remaining between them. This CDR3 comprises 16 residues. Here the CDR3 DNA reads TGTGCCAGCAGCTCGCCGAAAGGGTACACTAATGAAAAACTGTTTTTT. Translating it yields CASSSPKGYTNEKLFF. The full variable domain, in which reference TRBV11-2 and TRBJ1-4 provide the parts outside the CDR3, is EAGVAQSPRYKIIEKRQSVAFWCNPISGHATLYWYQQILGQGPKLLIQFQNNGVVDDSQLPKDRFSAERLKGVDSTLKIQPAKLEDSAVYLCASSSPKGYTNEKLFFGSGTQLSVL.

Here the CDR3 reads CASSYTTAQNEQFF. The DNA for the CDR3 is TGCGCCAGCAGCTATACGACAGCTCAGAATGAGCAGTTCTTC. This sequence joins TRBV5-1 and TRBJ2-1; a possible D gene is TRBD1 (5 bases). The CDR3 has 14 residues. Germline CDR1 SGHRS, CDR2 YFSETQ. V was clipped by 3 bases and J by 7 bases, with 14 bases between them.

The CDR3: CASRRSEGETQYF. The CDR3 DNA is TGTGCCTCACGCCGCTCAGAGGGGGAGACCCAGTACTTC. This chain connects TRBV30 to TRBJ2-5; the D gene could be TRBD1 or TRBD2 (5 bases each). The CDR3 runs 13 residues. V lost 7 bases and J lost 5, with 17 bases in between. CDR1 is GTSNPN, CDR2 SVGIG, per germline (reference sequence).

The rearrangement links TRBV9 to TRBJ2-7; 8 bases are shared with TRBD1. The CDR3 is 17 amino acids. The V gene end was trimmed by 0 bases and the J gene end by 3 bases; junction bases not matched to a gene: 11. Germline CDR1 reads SGDLS; CDR2 reads YYNGEE. The CDR3 region has the DNA TGTGCCAGCAGCGTAGACCTTCCTGACAGGGGAAACTACGAGCAGTACTTC. It is translated as CASSVDLPDRGNYEQYF. Full variable domain (remainder filled in from reference TRBV9 and TRBJ2-7): DSGVTQTPKHLITATGQRVTLRCSPRSGDLSVYWYQQSLDQGLQFLIQYYNGEERAKGNILERFSAQQFPDLHSELNLSSLELGDSALYFCASSVDLPDRGNYEQYFGPGTRLTVT.

The V gene is TRBV30, the J gene TRBJ1-6, with unresolved D. This CDR3 has 15 residues. The V gene lost 0 bases and the J gene lost 0 bases, with 6 bases spanning the gap. CDR1 GTSNPN and CDR2 SVGIG come from the germline V gene (reference sequence). CDR3 sequence (DNA): TGTGCCTGGAGTGTTGGGTACTCCTATAATTCACCCCTCCACTTT. Translated, it gives CAWSVGYSYNSPLHF.

The CDR3 bases are TGTGCCAGCAGCTTAGGCCACCCCAACAATCAGCCCCAGCATTTT. Encoded protein: CASSLGHPNNQPQHF. The chain recombines TRBV7-8 with TRBJ1-5; the D is unclear. CDR1 is SGHVS and CDR2 is FQNEAQ in the germline V gene. The V end lost 1 base, the J end lost 3 bases, and 10 bases lay between the germline ends. This CDR3 has 15 amino acids.

The genes are TRBV5-6 and TRBJ1-2; D ambiguous. Trimming pared 2 bases from V and 3 bases from J, leaving 8 bases between. Germline CDR1 SGHDT, CDR2 YYEEEE. This CDR3 is 13 amino acids long. The CDR3 nucleotides read TGTGCCAGCAGCTTCCCCATGGACTATGGCTACACCTTC. Translating gives CASSFPMDYGYTF.

The chain couples TRBV7-9 to TRBJ2-3; 9 bases are shared with TRBD2. The germline CDR1 and CDR2 sequences are SEHNR and FQNEAQ (reference sequence). This CDR3 is 17 amino acids long. V lost 2 bases and J lost 5; bases outside the gene matches: 11. The CDR3 region is CASSLYWASGDGDTQYF. The DNA for the CDR3 is TGTGCCAGCAGCTTATACTGGGCTAGCGGGGATGGAGATACGCAGTATTTT.

The J gene is TRBJ1-1, the V gene TRBV2; D remains ambiguous. Germline CDR1 is SNHLY and CDR2 is FYNNEI. The CDR3 has 14 residues. V was trimmed by 6 bases and J by 1 base, leaving 12 bases between them. The CDR3 reads CASSAQAGNTEAFF. CDR3 nucleotides: TGTGCCAGCAGCGCACAAGCAGGGAACACTGAAGCTTTCTTT.

The chain employs TRBV10-1 and TRBJ2-3; D ambiguous. CDR3 length: 19 residues. Germline V gene lookup returns CDR1 WNHNN and CDR2 SYGVQD (reference sequence). V was trimmed by 5 bases and J by 2 bases, leaving 26 bases between them. The CDR3 reads CASSKTWAGYSTTTDTQYF. The CDR3 coding sequence is TGCGCCAGCAGTAAGACTTGGGCTGGCTACTCCACTACCACAGATACGCAGTATTTT.

The chain joins TRBV9 to TRBJ1-1; D call uncertain. V was clipped by 0 bases and J by 3 bases, with 12 bases between them. The CDR3 covers 15 residues. Per germline, CDR1 SGDLS and CDR2 YYNGEE. The CDR3 region has the DNA TGTGCCAGCAGCGTAGCTCCCACCCGGGACACTGAAGCTTTCTTT. Its translation: CASSVAPTRDTEAFF.

The J gene is TRBJ2-7, the V gene TRBV18; no firm D call. Trimming took 6 bases from V and 0 from J, leaving 18 bases between them. There are 16 residues in the CDR3. Germline V gene data show CDR1 as KGHSH and CDR2 as LQKENI. The chain's CDR3 is CASSPLVGPLSYEQYF. The CDR3 DNA sequence: TGTGCCAGCTCGCCCCTTGTAGGACCGCTCTCCTACGAGCAGTACTTC.

The rearrangement joins TRBV9 to TRBJ1-4; no firm D call. The germline V gene has CDR1 SGDLS and CDR2 YYNGEE. V was cut by 0 bases and J by 8 bases, with 14 bases left in between. This CDR3 is built from 15 residues. The CDR3 region is CASSVATGSAEKLFF. The CDR3 DNA is TGTGCCAGCAGCGTAGCTACGGGGTCGGCGGAAAAACTGTTTTTT.

This chain links TRBV7-8 with TRBJ2-5; possibly TRBD1 for D (5 bases). V dropped 5 bases and J dropped 2 bases, with 9 bases sitting between them. Looked up from germline, CDR1 is SGHVS and CDR2 is FQNEAQ. This CDR3 region has 13 residues. DNA of the CDR3: TGTGCCAGCAGCCTTGACAGACAAGAGACCCAGTACTTC. This gives the protein CASSLDRQETQYF.

This chain connects TRBV12-5 to TRBJ2-7; 8 bases are a match to TRBD1. Germline CDR1 is LGHNT and CDR2 is FRNRAP. The CDR3 is 15 amino acids. The J segment lost 7 bases and the V segment lost 6 bases, leaving 14 bases of the junction unmatched. CDR3 sequence: CASGSFPDRAGEQYF. CDR3 nucleotides: TGTGCTAGTGGCTCTTTCCCGGACAGGGCCGGGGAGCAGTACTTC.

The chain employs TRBV27 and TRBJ2-7, with a possible D match to TRBD2 (6 bases). CDR1 and CDR2 (germline): MNHEY, SMNVEV (reference sequence). The germline V and J ends were trimmed by 5 bases and 3 bases, with 23 bases remaining between them. This CDR3 contains 17 residues. The CDR3 sequence: CASSPSGGGSFDYEQYF. In DNA, the CDR3 is TGTGCCAGCAGTCCGAGTGGCGGAGGGTCGTTCGACTACGAGCAGTACTTC.

The CDR3 nucleotides are TGTGCCAGCAGCTTAGCGCAGGGTTTCTACGAGCAGTACTTC. Its protein product is CASSLAQGFYEQYF. This rearrangement joins TRBV7-9 to TRBJ2-7, with D tentatively TRBD1 (5 bases). Germline V gene lookup returns CDR1 SEHNR and CDR2 FQNEAQ (reference sequence). Trimming left V 0 bases short and J 3 bases short, with 9 bases between. This CDR3 has 14 residues.

This clone was seen just once. CDR3 protein: CASTRDRHYGYTF. The CDR3 nucleotides read TGTGCCAGCACCCGGGACAGACACTATGGCTACACCTTC. The rearrangement uses TRBV6-1 and TRBJ1-2; 7 bases line up with TRBD1. This CDR3 has 13 amino acids. Trimming cost V 7 bases and J 3 bases; bases outside gene matches: 5. Germline CDR1 and CDR2: MNHNS and SASEGT.